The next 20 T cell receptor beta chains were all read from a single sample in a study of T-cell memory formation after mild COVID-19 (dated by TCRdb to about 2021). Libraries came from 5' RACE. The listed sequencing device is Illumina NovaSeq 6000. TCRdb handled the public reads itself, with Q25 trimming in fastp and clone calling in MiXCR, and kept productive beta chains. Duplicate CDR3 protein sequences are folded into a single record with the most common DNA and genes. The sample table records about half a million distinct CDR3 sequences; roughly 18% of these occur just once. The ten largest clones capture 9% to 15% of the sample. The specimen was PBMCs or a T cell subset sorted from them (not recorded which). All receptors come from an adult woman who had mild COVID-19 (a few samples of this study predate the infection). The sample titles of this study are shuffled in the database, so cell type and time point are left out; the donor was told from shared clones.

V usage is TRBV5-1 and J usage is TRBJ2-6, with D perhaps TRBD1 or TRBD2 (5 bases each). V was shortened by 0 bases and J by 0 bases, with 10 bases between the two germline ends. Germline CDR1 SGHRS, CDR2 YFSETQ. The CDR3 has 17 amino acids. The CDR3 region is CASSLVGTVSGANVLTF. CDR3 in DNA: TGCGCCAGCAGCTTGGTCGGGACGGTCTCTGGGGCCAACGTCCTGACTTTC.

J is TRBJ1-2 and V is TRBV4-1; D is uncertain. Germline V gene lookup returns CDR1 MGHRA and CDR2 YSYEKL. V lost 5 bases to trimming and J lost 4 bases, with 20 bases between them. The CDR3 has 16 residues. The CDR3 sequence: CASSIRFGGRSYGYTF. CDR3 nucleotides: TGCGCCAGCAGCATCAGGTTCGGCGGACGTTCCTATGGCTACACCTTC.

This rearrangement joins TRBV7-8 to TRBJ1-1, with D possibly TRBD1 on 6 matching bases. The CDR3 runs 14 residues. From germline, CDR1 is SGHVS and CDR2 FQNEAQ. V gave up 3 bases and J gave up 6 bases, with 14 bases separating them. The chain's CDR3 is CASSFPGQLAEAFF. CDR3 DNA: TGTGCCAGCAGCTTCCCGGGACAATTAGCTGAAGCTTTCTTT.

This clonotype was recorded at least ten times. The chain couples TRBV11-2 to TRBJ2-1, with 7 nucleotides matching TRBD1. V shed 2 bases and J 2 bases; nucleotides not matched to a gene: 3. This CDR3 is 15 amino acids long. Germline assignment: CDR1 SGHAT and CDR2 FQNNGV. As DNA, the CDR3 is TGTGCCAGCAGCTTACCGGGACAGACCTACAATGAGCAGTTCTTC. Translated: CASSLPGQTYNEQFF.

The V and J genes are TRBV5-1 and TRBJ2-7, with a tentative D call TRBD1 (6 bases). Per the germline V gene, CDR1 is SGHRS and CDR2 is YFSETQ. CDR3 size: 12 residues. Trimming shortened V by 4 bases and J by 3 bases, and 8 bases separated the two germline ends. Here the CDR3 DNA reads TGCGCCAGCAGCCGGGACAACTACGAGCAGTACTTC. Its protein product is CASSRDNYEQYF.

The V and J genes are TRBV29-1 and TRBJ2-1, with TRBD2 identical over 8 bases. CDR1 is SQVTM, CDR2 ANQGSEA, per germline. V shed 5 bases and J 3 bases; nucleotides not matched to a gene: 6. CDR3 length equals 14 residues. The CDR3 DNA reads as TGCAGCGTTACGGGAGGGCCTTACTACAATGAGCAGTTCTTC. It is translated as CSVTGGPYYNEQFF.

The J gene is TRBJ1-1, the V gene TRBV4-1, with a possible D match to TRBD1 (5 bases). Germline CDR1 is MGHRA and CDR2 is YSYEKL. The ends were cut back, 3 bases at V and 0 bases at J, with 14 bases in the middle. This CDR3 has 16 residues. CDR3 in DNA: TGCGCCAGCAGCCACCTTACACAGGTCATGAACACTGAAGCTTTCTTT. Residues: CASSHLTQVMNTEAFF.

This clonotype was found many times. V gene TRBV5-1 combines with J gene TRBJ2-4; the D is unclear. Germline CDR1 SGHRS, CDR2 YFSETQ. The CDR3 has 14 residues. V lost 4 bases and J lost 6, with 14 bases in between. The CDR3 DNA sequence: TGCGCCAGCAGCCCCGGATTAGTGGGAAACATTCAGTACTTC. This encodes CASSPGLVGNIQYF.

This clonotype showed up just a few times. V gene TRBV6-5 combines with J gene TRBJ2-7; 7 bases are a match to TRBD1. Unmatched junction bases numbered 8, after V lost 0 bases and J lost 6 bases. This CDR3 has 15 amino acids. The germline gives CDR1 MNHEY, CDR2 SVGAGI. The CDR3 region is CASSYSGQTPSEQYF. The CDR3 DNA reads TGTGCCAGCAGTTACTCGGGACAGACGCCTAGCGAGCAGTACTTC.

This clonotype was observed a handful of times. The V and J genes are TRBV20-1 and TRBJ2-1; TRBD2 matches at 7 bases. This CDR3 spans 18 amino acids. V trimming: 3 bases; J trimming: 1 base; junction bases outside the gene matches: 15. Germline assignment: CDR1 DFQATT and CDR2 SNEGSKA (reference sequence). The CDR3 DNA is TGCAGTGCTAGGGCAAATCTGGAGCGGGGCGTGTCCTACAATGAGCAGTTCTTC. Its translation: CSARANLERGVSYNEQFF.

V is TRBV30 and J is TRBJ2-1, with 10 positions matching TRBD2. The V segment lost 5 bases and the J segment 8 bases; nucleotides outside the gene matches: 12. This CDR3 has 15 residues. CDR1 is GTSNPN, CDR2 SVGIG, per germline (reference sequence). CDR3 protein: CAWVQVSGRGYEQFF. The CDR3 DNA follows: TGTGCCTGGGTGCAGGTCAGCGGGAGGGGTTATGAGCAGTTCTTC.

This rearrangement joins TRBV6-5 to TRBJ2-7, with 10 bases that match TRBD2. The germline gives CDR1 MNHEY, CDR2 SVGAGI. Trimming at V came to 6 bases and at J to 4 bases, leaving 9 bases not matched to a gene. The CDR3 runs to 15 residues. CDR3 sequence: CASSYTAGGLYEQYF. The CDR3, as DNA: TGTGCCAGCAGCTACACAGCGGGAGGGTTGTACGAGCAGTACTTC.

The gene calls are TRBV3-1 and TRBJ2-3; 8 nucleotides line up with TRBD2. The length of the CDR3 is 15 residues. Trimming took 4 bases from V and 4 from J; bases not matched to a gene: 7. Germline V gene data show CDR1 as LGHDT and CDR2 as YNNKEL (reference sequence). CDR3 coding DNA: TGTGCCAGCAGCCCCGGGACTAGTAGCGCAGATACGCAGTATTTT. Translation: CASSPGTSSADTQYF.

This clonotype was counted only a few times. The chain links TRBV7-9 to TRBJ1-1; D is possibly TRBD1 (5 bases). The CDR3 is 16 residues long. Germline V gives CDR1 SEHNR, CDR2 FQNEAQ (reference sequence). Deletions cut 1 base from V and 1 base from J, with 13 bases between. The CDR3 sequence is CASSLGRRGSNTEAFF. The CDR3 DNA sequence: TGTGCCAGCAGCTTAGGCCGCCGGGGGTCGAACACTGAAGCTTTCTTT.

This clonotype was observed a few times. The CDR3 reads CASSSVETQYF. For the CDR3, the DNA is TGTGCCAGCAGTTCGGTAGAGACCCAGTACTTC. This chain connects TRBV5-6 to TRBJ2-5; D is ambiguous. This CDR3 spans 11 amino acids. Germline CDR1 SGHDT, CDR2 YYEEEE. The V gene lost 5 bases and the J gene lost 4 bases, with 6 bases spanning the gap. The entire variable domain, with the rest obtained from reference TRBV5-6 and TRBJ2-5, is as follows: DAGVTQSPTHLIKTRGQQVTLRCSPKSGHDTVSWYQQALGQGPQFIFQYYEEEERQRGNFPDRFSGHQFPNYSSELNVNALLLGDSALYLCASSSVETQYFGPGTRLLVL.

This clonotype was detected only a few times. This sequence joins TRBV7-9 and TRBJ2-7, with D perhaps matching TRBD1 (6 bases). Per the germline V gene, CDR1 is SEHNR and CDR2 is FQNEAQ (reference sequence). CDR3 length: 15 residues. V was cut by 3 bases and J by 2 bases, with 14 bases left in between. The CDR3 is CASSFPMDSAYEQYF. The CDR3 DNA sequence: TGTGCCAGCAGCTTTCCTATGGACAGTGCCTACGAGCAGTACTTC.

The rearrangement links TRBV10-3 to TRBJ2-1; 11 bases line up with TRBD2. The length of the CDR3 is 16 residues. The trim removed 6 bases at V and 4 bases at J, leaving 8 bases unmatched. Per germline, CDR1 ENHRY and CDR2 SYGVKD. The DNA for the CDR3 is TGTGCCATCAGCCGACGGACTAGCGGGCATTACAATGAGCAGTTCTTC. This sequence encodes CAISRRTSGHYNEQFF.

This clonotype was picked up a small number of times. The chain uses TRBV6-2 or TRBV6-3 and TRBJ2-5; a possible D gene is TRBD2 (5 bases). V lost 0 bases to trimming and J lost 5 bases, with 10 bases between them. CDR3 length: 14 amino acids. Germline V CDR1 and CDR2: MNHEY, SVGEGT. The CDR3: CASSYSSRGETQYF. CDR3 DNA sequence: TGTGCCAGCAGTTACTCGTCCAGAGGGGAGACCCAGTACTTC.

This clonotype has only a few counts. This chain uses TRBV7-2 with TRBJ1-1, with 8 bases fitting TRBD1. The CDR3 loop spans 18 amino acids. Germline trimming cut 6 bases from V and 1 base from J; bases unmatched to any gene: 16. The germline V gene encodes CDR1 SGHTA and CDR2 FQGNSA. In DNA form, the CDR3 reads TGTGCCAGCAGATCCAGGGGGAGGGCCCAGGGGGCGAACACTGAAGCTTTCTTT. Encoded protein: CASRSRGRAQGANTEAFF.

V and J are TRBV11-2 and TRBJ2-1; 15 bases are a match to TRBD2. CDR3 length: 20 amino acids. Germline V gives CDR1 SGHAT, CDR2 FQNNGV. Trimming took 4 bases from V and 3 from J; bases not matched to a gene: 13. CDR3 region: CASSSPVRTSGRAGYNEQFF. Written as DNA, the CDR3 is TGTGCCAGCAGCTCACCCGTGAGGACTAGCGGGAGGGCCGGCTACAATGAGCAGTTCTTC.